This TCR beta chain came from a study of human T cells and chemical hapten exposure (dated by TCRdb to the early 2020s). Broadly, across the study: For sensitization, 2% DPC in acetone was applied to a roughly 2 cm by roughly 2 cm area of upper inner arm skin. Weekly therapeutic DPC doses were additionally applied to the scalp of patients throughout the roughly 23-week study period. Patient blood was sampled pre-sensitization (week 0) and at 2, 6 and about 24 weeks after DPC sensitization. Alopecia areata with under or over 50% scalp involvement, alopecia totalis and alopecia universalis were represented in the patient cohort, which was mostly female. Patch testing was done on the upper back using Finn chambers containing 0.01% DPC, and results were scored after 6 days according to International Contact Dermatitis Research Group standards. Blood for TCR sequencing was provided by twenty-nine alopecia patients at one to four time points (pre-sensitization, 2, 6 and 24 weeks). From each blood RNA sample, both TCR alpha and TCR beta chains were sequenced. Peripheral blood TCR repertoire changes were tracked in vivo in alopecia patients during primary and secondary sensitization to the hapten diphenylcyclopropenone (DPC). Libraries were combined into a pool for sequencing, and differences in TCR yield between samples came mainly from small differences in library volumes within the pool. The research as a whole found: No change with DPC sensitization was found in the number of TCRs above 1 in 1000 frequency, and no evidence of global repertoire structure alterations was found. A positive correlation was found between the number of PT1 expanded TCRs and patch test score, with significance reached at thresholds 8, 16 and 32 but not 4. Repeated subsampling changed both the strength of the expansion versus patch-test correlation and the threshold at which the correlation became significant. Compared with pre-sensitization or healthy control sets, expanded TCRs formed significantly more large CDR3 similarity clusters, which is consistent with antigen-driven responses. Alopecia, a presumed autoimmune disease, was present in all patients, so the immune response of the patients might differ from that of healthy individuals.

This specimen's time point label, interpreted: patch test 3, about 24 weeks after DPC sensitization. The treatment or condition label on this specimen signifies: therapeutic diphenylcyclopropenone sensitization with weekly scalp DPC. Total RNA was extracted from unfractionated whole blood collected in Tempus Blood RNA tubes. At every patch-test visit, the blood draw took place before the patch test was put on. Eligible patients were aged 18 to 70, diagnosed with alopecia, deemed suitable for DPC therapy, and excluded if pregnant. Trimming takes 3 bases off V and 5 bases off J; junction bases not matched to a gene: 3. Taken from cysteine to phenylalanine, the CDR3 has 13 residues. Only the CDR3 DNA is retained, 39 bases long and in frame from the first base. Sequences ENHRY (CDR1) and SYGVKD (CDR2) are obtained from the germline V gene. Receptors were amplified or captured by RACE. TCRdb lists the instrument as NextSeq 500. During library preparation, unique molecular identifiers were attached to individual cDNA molecules so that TCRs could be counted in a quantitative, reproducible way. On the study's bioinformatics: The median number of TCRs per sample was approximately 93,000, ranging from about 20,000 to 700,000. V, J and CDR3 annotation of the TCR reads was carried out using the Decombinator software suite. Every sample was subsampled to the same number of TCRs (28,000) for the PS versus PT1 abundance plots. Expanded TCRs were defined as absent before sensitization and observed at least eight times at the 2-week time point. TCRdb cleaned the public reads at Q25 with fastp, built clones with MiXCR and kept in-frame beta chains. Each record represents a unique CDR3 protein, reported with the most common genes and DNA among its rows. The V and J calls, along with clone size, are taken from TCRdb and not from the paper's own processing. The sample has 38,000 or so distinct CDR3 sequences on record, 8% to 9.5% of them singletons. The ten most abundant clones make up 20% to 30% of the sample.

Details on this clonotype: This clone's antigen is unknown. Base qualities were left out, and no much larger clone turns up one base away.

In this chain, TRBV10-3 is recombined with TRBJ1-1; 7 of the junction bases match TRBD1. The receptor comes from a man aged 50 or older with alopecia areata. Some clones in this sample may be carry-over from other donors' samples. The sequences come from whole blood, collected in connection with sensitization to the hapten diphenylcyclopropenone (DPC). The CDR3 loop reads CAISEKQGTEAFF. The base sequence is TGTGCCATCAGTGAAAAACAGGGGACTGAAGCTTTCTTT.